The 16 T cell receptor beta chains below come from one sample, sequenced in a study of CD8+ T cells in alopecia areata listed by TCRdb under 2018. The intended sense of this specimen's treatment or condition label: oral pan-JAK inhibitor, 5-10 mg twice daily. Library preparation used the immunoSEQ multiplex PCR assay. RNA was extracted from all samples and reverse transcribed into cDNA as template for TCR sequencing. This immuneACCESS table, as held by TCRdb, lists in-frame sequences with V and J called but not all clones. Of the missing ones, under half trace to an unresolved V gene in checked studies; the others have no known cause. The sample table records around 190,000 clones; roughly 60% of these occur just once. About 1.3% of the sample rests with the top ten. This specimen was CD4+ T cells sorted from blood, taken around week 50, from a patient treated with tofacitinib. The receptors were sampled from a human donor with alopecia areata.

The rearrangement joins TRBV7-9 to TRBJ2-2, with 7 bases identical to TRBD2. The trim removed 8 bases at V and 4 bases at J, leaving 10 bases unmatched. This CDR3 has 15 amino acids. Germline V gives CDR1 SEHNR, CDR2 FQNEAQ (reference sequence). DNA for the CDR3: TGTGCCAGCGGACCTGGGGGACTACGCACCGGGGAGCTGTTTTTT. Encoded protein: CASGPGGLRTGELFF.

This clone has just a few counts. The CDR3 nucleotides read TGTGCCAGCAGTATAGAGGGCTCTAACTATGGCTACACCTTC. Translation gives CASSIEGSNYGYTF. V and J are TRBV2 and TRBJ1-2; D ambiguous. CDR1 is SNHLY and CDR2 is FYNNEI in the germline V gene. CDR3 length equals 14 residues. V was clipped by 5 bases and J by 0 bases, with 10 bases between them.

The rearrangement links TRBV29-1 to TRBJ2-3; TRBD1 matches at 8 bases. The CDR3 has 14 residues. Per germline, CDR1 SQVTM and CDR2 ANQGSEA. V dropped 7 bases and J dropped 2; count of bases not matched to a gene: 8. The CDR3 DNA follows: TGCAGCGCTACCGGGACAGGACACACAGATACGCAGTATTTT. Translation gives CSATGTGHTDTQYF.

The J gene is TRBJ1-2, the V gene TRBV29-1; no clear D. Trimming cost V 7 bases and J 6 bases, with 15 bases left between them. CDR1 is SQVTM, CDR2 ANQGSEA, per germline. This CDR3 has 12 amino acids. The DNA of the CDR3 is TGCAGCGCCGGGCCGGTGAGGGATGGCTACACCTTC. Protein product: CSAGPVRDGYTF.

The V call is TRBV29-1, the J call TRBJ2-5; D unclear. The CDR3 consists of 12 residues. Looked up from germline, CDR1 is SQVTM and CDR2 is ANQGSEA. With 2 bases removed from V and 2 bases from J, the gap between germline ends came to 6 bases. The CDR3 coding sequence is TGCAGCGTTGAACATCAGCAAGAGACCCAGTACTTC. It codes for CSVEHQQETQYF.

The chain recombines TRBV5-1 with TRBJ2-2, with D possibly TRBD2 on 6 matching bases. The V gene lost 1 base and the J gene lost 6 bases, with 28 bases spanning the gap. The CDR3 covers 20 residues. Germline V gene sequence: CDR1 SGHRS, CDR2 YFSETQ. The CDR3 reads CASSLFEGWSPGKRAGELFF. In DNA form, the CDR3 reads TGCGCCAGCAGCTTGTTTGAAGGGTGGTCGCCAGGAAAGCGGGCCGGGGAGCTGTTTTTT. The full variable domain, with the rest looked up from reference TRBV5-1 and TRBJ2-2, is KAGVTQTPRYLIKTRGQQVTLSCSPISGHRSVSWYQQTPGQGLQFLFEYFSETQRNKGNFPGRFSGRQFSNSRSEMNVSTLELGDSALYLCASSLFEGWSPGKRAGELFFGEGSRLTVL.

This rearrangement joins TRBV10-3 to TRBJ2-7; the D is unclear. Trimming removed 2 bases from V and 2 bases from J, with 7 bases in between. The germline V gene encodes CDR1 ENHRY and CDR2 SYGVKD. This CDR3 comprises 13 residues. The CDR3 DNA follows: TGTGCCATCAGTGAGGGGCGACCCTACGAGCAGTACTTC. Translating it yields CAISEGRPYEQYF.

The chain links TRBV6-5 to TRBJ1-1; a weak D match, TRBD1 (6 bases). Trimming took off 2 bases at V and 1 base at J, with 8 bases between the two ends. CDR1 is MNHEY and CDR2 is SVGAGI in the germline V gene. The CDR3 is made up of 14 amino acids. CDR3 coding DNA: TGTGCCAGCAGTTACGGGGGACAGAACACTGAAGCTTTCTTT. This sequence encodes CASSYGGQNTEAFF.

This CDR3 is CASSGDSLELFF. The DNA for the CDR3 is TGTGCCAGCAGTGGGGACAGTTTGGAGCTGTTTTTT. The chain combines TRBV2 with TRBJ2-2; 7 positions agree with TRBD1. After removal of 4 bases from V and 10 bases from J, the junction contained 3 bases not matched to a gene. Germline-derived CDR1 and CDR2 are SNHLY and FYNNEI. CDR3 size: 12 residues.

The table lists this clone with a few counts. The chain links TRBV29-1 to TRBJ1-1, with D tentatively TRBD1 (5 bases). CDR3 length: 11 amino acids. Germline values: CDR1 SQVTM, CDR2 ANQGSEA. Trimming left V 2 bases short and J 13 bases short, with 14 bases between. In DNA form, the CDR3 reads TGCAGCGTTGAAACACGGGGGAGGGATTTCTTT. Encoded protein: CSVETRGRDFF. The full variable domain, in which reference TRBV29-1 and TRBJ1-1 provide the parts outside the CDR3, is SAVISQKPSRDICQRGTSLTIQCQVDSQVTMMFWYRQQPGQSLTLIATANQGSEATYESGFVIDKFPISRPNLTFSTLTVSNMSPEDSSIYLCSVETRGRDFFGQGTRLTVV.

This chain uses TRBV30 with TRBJ1-5; D ambiguous. The CDR3 contains 12 residues. Deletions cut 0 bases from V and 6 bases from J, with 6 bases between. Germline V gene sequence: CDR1 GTSNPN, CDR2 SVGIG (reference sequence). The CDR3 loop reads CAWSVDAQPQHF. DNA for the CDR3: TGTGCCTGGAGTGTAGACGCTCAGCCCCAGCATTTT.

The chain combines TRBV29-1 with TRBJ2-7, with 7 bases fitting TRBD1. The CDR3 covers 14 residues. Germline V gene lookup returns CDR1 SQVTM and CDR2 ANQGSEA. V gave up 7 bases and J gave up 4 bases; unmatched junction bases: 13. The CDR3 bases are TGCAGCGCCGCAACCGGGACAGAGTCGTACGAGCAGTACTTC. Encoded protein: CSAATGTESYEQYF.

The CDR3 loop reads CASSPTGLEGNGYTF. The DNA for the CDR3 is TGTGCCAGCAGCCCCACAGGGCTGGAAGGGAATGGCTACACCTTC. This rearrangement joins TRBV5-6 to TRBJ1-2, with D possibly matching TRBD1 (6 bases). The CDR3 is 15 amino acids. Germline CDR1 is SGHDT and CDR2 is YYEEEE. V dropped 4 bases and J dropped 6 bases, with 19 bases sitting between them.

V is TRBV30 and J is TRBJ2-1; the match to TRBD1 covers 10 bases. The germline V gene has CDR1 GTSNPN and CDR2 SVGIG (reference sequence). This CDR3 comprises 13 residues. V trimming: 5 bases; J trimming: 6 bases; junction bases outside the gene matches: 4. The CDR3 here is CAWGGTGVNEQFF. CDR3 nucleotides: TGTGCCTGGGGCGGGACAGGGGTCAATGAGCAGTTCTTC.

CDR3 DNA: TGTGCCAGCAGCCCACGGACCATCTTCTTTAGGGGCTACACCTTC. Translating gives CASSPRTIFFRGYTF. The rearrangement joins TRBV14 to TRBJ1-2, with D uncertain. Trimming took 4 bases from V and 8 from J, leaving 20 bases between them. The germline CDR1 and CDR2 sequences are SGHDN and FVKESK. This CDR3 has 15 amino acids.

J is TRBJ1-1 and V is TRBV30; D possibly corresponds to TRBD1 (6 bases). From germline, CDR1 is GTSNPN and CDR2 SVGIG (reference sequence). V lost 0 bases, J lost 1 base, and 12 bases lay in between. The CDR3 spans 15 residues. The CDR3 DNA sequence: TGTGCCTGGAGTGTAGGGGGGCGCCGGAACACTGAAGCTTTCTTT. Translating it yields CAWSVGGRRNTEAFF.